The clone carrying this TCR beta chain was seen many times. The CDR3 spans 16 residues. The germline V and J ends were trimmed by 5 bases and 0 bases, with 14 bases remaining between them. Germline V gene lookup returns CDR1 SGHTA and CDR2 FQGNSA. The record originates from a study of tumor-infiltrating lymphocytes in oesophageal squamous cell carcinoma. TCRdb redid the calling of the PCR reads with MiXCR, one entry per CDR3 protein. The repertoire holds almost 20,000 distinct CDR3 sequences, around 41% seen once, with approximately 13% in the top ten. Material: normal esophageal tissue next to the tumor. J is TRBJ1-3 and V is TRBV7-2; D may be TRBD1 (6 bases). The receptor was derived from a male donor with esophageal squamous cell carcinoma. The chain's CDR3 is CASSRQALSSGNTIYF. Here the CDR3 DNA reads TGTGCCAGCAGCAGACAGGCCTTAAGCTCTGGAAACACCATATATTTT.